Listed here are 16 T cell receptor beta chains from one sample, sequenced in a study of cytomegalovirus exposure and HLA in healthy donors. This PCR relied on a set of 60 Vbeta primers and 13 Jbeta primers. Libraries were prepared by immunoSEQ multiplex PCR; TCRdb keeps only in-frame clonotypes and omits some of them. This sample has roughly 160,000 clones; about 68% occur once, and the top ten carry around 2.5%. The sequencing sample was made of PBMCs. The origin of the receptors is a female donor in good health and CMV-seronegative.

The rearrangement uses TRBV6-4 and TRBJ2-1; D may be TRBD2 (6 bases). V lost 10 bases and J lost 13, with 11 bases in between. CDR3 length equals 9 residues. Germline V gives CDR1 MRHNA, CDR2 SNTAGT. The DNA of the CDR3 is TGTGCCAACTCGGGACTCCAGTTCTTC. The encoded protein is CANSGLQFF.

This clone appeared once. CDR3 DNA: TGTGCCAGCAACCCGGGACTAGCGGGAGGAGGCTCCCAAGAGACCCAGTACTTC. It encodes CASNPGLAGGGSQETQYF. The chain carries TRBV9 and TRBJ2-5, with TRBD2 matching 15 bases. The junction had 10 bases not matched to a gene; V was cut back by 6 bases and J by 1 base. This CDR3 has 18 amino acids. Looked up from germline, CDR1 is SGDLS and CDR2 is YYNGEE.

The gene calls are TRBV6-5 and TRBJ2-3; D is possibly TRBD2 (5 bases). The CDR3 contains 14 residues. Germline CDR1 and CDR2: MNHEY and SVGAGI. The V and J ends lost 9 bases and 0 bases respectively, with 13 bases between them. The CDR3 DNA reads as TGTGCCAGTTCTGCTCGGGGAAGCACAGATACGCAGTATTTT. It is translated as CASSARGSTDTQYF.

This chain links TRBV9 with TRBJ1-1; D possibly corresponds to TRBD1 (6 bases). V shed 3 bases and J shed 0 bases, with 15 bases lying between them. CDR1 and CDR2 from the germline V gene are SGDLS and YYNGEE. The CDR3 is 16 residues long. The CDR3 here is CASSAPQGGMNTEAFF. The CDR3 coding sequence is TGTGCCAGCAGCGCCCCTCAAGGGGGTATGAACACTGAAGCTTTCTTT.

The chain employs TRBV28 and TRBJ1-5; D gene ambiguous. This CDR3 is 12 amino acids long. Deletions cut 2 bases from V and 13 bases from J, with 12 bases between. Per germline, CDR1 MDHEN and CDR2 SYDVKM. In DNA, the CDR3 is TGTGCCAGCAGTTTACCCGATCCGACTCAGCATTTT. Amino acid sequence: CASSLPDPTQHF. Full variable domain (missing parts from reference TRBV28 and TRBJ1-5): DVKVTQSSRYLVKRTGEKVFLECVQDMDHENMFWYRQDPGLGLRLIYFSYDVKMKEKGDIPEGYSVSREKKERFSLILESASTNQTSMYLCASSLPDPTQHFGDGTRLSIL.

This chain links TRBV27 with TRBJ1-2; TRBD1 matches 7 bases. The CDR3 is 15 amino acids. Germline V gene sequence: CDR1 MNHEY, CDR2 SMNVEV (reference sequence). The V and J ends lost 0 bases and 4 bases, in that order; junction bases with no gene match: 5. The CDR3 bases are TGTGCCAGCAGTTTATCGAGGACAGGCGTCTATGGCTACACCTTC. It encodes CASSLSRTGVYGYTF.

The CDR3 region has the DNA TGCAGCGCGGGGGGAGGCGGTTCACCCCTCCACTTT. Its protein product is CSAGGGGSPLHF. This rearrangement joins TRBV29-1 to TRBJ1-6; D may be TRBD1 (5 bases). This CDR3 contains 12 residues. Germline V gene lookup returns CDR1 SQVTM and CDR2 ANQGSEA. With 7 bases removed from V and 9 bases from J, the gap between germline ends came to 13 bases. The entire variable domain, with the rest obtained from reference TRBV29-1 and TRBJ1-6, is as follows: SAVISQKPSRDICQRGTSLTIQCQVDSQVTMMFWYRQQPGQSLTLIATANQGSEATYESGFVIDKFPISRPNLTFSTLTVSNMSPEDSSIYLCSAGGGGSPLHFGNGTRLTVT.

V gene TRBV4-1 combines with J gene TRBJ2-3; the match to TRBD2 covers 12 bases. The length of the CDR3 is 17 residues. Germline CDR1 and CDR2: MGHRA and YSYEKL. After removal of 0 bases from V and 5 bases from J, the junction contained 6 bases not matched to a gene. This CDR3 reads CASSQDRTSGMRDTQYF. CDR3 DNA: TGCGCCAGCAGCCAAGATCGGACTAGCGGGATGAGAGATACGCAGTATTTT.

This clone came up a few times. In DNA, the CDR3 is TGTGCCAGCAGCACGACTAGCGGGGGGTTCGTTGAGCAGTTCTTC. Protein: CASSTTSGGFVEQFF. The chain uses TRBV9 and TRBJ2-1, with 13 bases matching TRBD2. This CDR3 has 15 residues. Trimming took 4 bases from V and 9 from J; bases not matched to a gene: 7. Germline values: CDR1 SGDLS, CDR2 YYNGEE.

The rearrangement links TRBV29-1 to TRBJ1-1; D ambiguous. V lost 7 bases to trimming and J lost 0 bases, with 9 bases between them. This CDR3 spans 12 amino acids. Per germline, CDR1 SQVTM and CDR2 ANQGSEA. The CDR3 region has the DNA TGCAGCGGCCAGTCATTGAACACTGAAGCTTTCTTT. This translates into CSGQSLNTEAFF.

The V call is TRBV4-2, the J call TRBJ1-5; D might be TRBD1 (6 bases). The CDR3 has 14 amino acids. Germline V gene data show CDR1 as LGHNA and CDR2 as YNFKEQ. Trimming pared 1 base from V and 9 bases from J, leaving 13 bases between. CDR3 loop: CASSQGGGLGPQHF. As DNA, the CDR3 is TGTGCCAGCAGCCAAGGGGGGGGCCTCGGGCCCCAGCATTTT.

The chain recombines TRBV7-8 with TRBJ2-7, with D tentatively TRBD1 (5 bases). Germline-derived CDR1 and CDR2 are SGHVS and FQNEAQ. The CDR3 totals 13 residues. V lost 8 bases and J 2 bases, leaving 13 bases between the germline ends. CDR3 bases: TGTGCCAGCGGCAGGGAACCCCCCTACGAGCAGTACTTC. The encoded protein is CASGREPPYEQYF.

The genes are TRBV19 and TRBJ1-1; the match to TRBD1 covers 11 bases. The germline gives CDR1 LNHDA, CDR2 SQIVND (reference sequence). The junction had 7 bases not matched to a gene; V was cut back by 6 bases and J by 4 bases. CDR3 length: 15 residues. The CDR3 nucleotides read TGTGCCAGTAGGAACCGGGACAGGGGGTTCACTGAAGCTTTCTTT. Residues: CASRNRDRGFTEAFF.

The J gene is TRBJ1-1, the V gene TRBV5-1, with D possibly being TRBD1 (6 bases). V was shortened by 7 bases and J by 1 base, with 14 bases between the two germline ends. CDR1 and CDR2 (germline): SGHRS, YFSETQ. CDR3 length equals 14 residues. Here the CDR3 DNA reads TGCGCCAGCGGTCGGGGGGCCGGGAACACTGAAGCTTTCTTT. Encoded protein: CASGRGAGNTEAFF.

V is TRBV9 and J is TRBJ2-1, with 11 bases identical to TRBD2. Germline V gene data show CDR1 as SGDLS and CDR2 as YYNGEE. This CDR3 comprises 22 residues. The J segment lost 4 bases and the V segment lost 4 bases, leaving 25 bases of the junction unmatched. The CDR3 coding sequence is TGTGCCAGCAGCCCCTTCCATGAACCTAGCGGGGGGTATCAAGGACGTTACAATGAGCAGTTCTTC. Translating gives CASSPFHEPSGGYQGRYNEQFF.

This chain uses TRBV19 with TRBJ2-7; D is possibly TRBD1 (5 bases). The ends were cut back, 8 bases at V and 3 bases at J, with 8 bases in the middle. CDR3 length: 11 residues. In germline, CDR1 is LNHDA, CDR2 SQIVND (reference sequence). Here the CDR3 DNA reads TGTGCCAGTGCAACAGGCTACGAGCAGTACTTC. This encodes CASATGYEQYF.